This T cell receptor beta chain was sequenced in a study of OX40 agonist ivuxolimab in advanced cancers. Across the whole study: Patients received intravenous ivuxolimab every 2 weeks at 0.01 to 10 mg/kg.

Clones were sequenced by immunoSEQ multiplex PCR, and TCRdb holds only the in-frame ones, with some missing. The sample carries tens of thousands of clones, around 90% recorded once. CDR3 size: 14 residues. Germline CDR1 and CDR2: LNHDA and SQIVND (reference sequence). V dropped 3 bases and J dropped 9 bases, with 12 bases sitting between them. Sampled blood was obtained at baseline, cycle 4 day 1, and cycle 7 day 1. The chain is built from TRBV19 and TRBJ1-6, with D tentatively TRBD1 (5 bases). This specimen was CD4+ or CD8+ T cells sorted from blood, taken in a trial of the OX40 agonist ivuxolimab. The TCR comes from an adult with an advanced solid tumor such as melanoma, head and neck, liver or kidney cancer. CDR3 sequence: CASSMVQGISPLHF. CDR3 coding DNA: TGTGCCAGTAGTATGGTCCAGGGTATTTCACCCCTCCACTTT.